Detailed here is one T cell receptor beta chain. The V and J ends lost 2 bases and 2 bases respectively, with 13 bases between them. Germline CDR1 is SGHKS and CDR2 is YYEKEE (reference sequence). This CDR3 contains 15 residues. This table comes from immunoSEQ multiplex PCR, and its TCRdb copy is limited to in-frame clones, with some not included. The table shows 65,000 to 80,000 clones, with roughly 85% occurring only once. These data are taken from a study of OX40 agonist ivuxolimab in advanced cancers. The sequence was obtained from an adult with an advanced solid tumor such as melanoma, head and neck, liver or kidney cancer. This chain connects TRBV5-5 to TRBJ2-5; D unclear. Sample: CD4+ or CD8+ T cells sorted from blood, taken in a trial of the OX40 agonist ivuxolimab. CDR3 sequence (DNA): TGTGCCAGCAGCTTTAGCAGGAGTCCTCAAGAGACCCAGTACTTC. Its translation is CASSFSRSPQETQYF.